This T cell receptor beta chain was sequenced for a study of CXCR3-negative and CXCR3-positive naive CD8 T cells (dated by TCRdb to about 2019). Background for the entire study: In total, around 140 million TRB reads were obtained, or roughly 1.5 +/- 0.3 million reads per library. Data from under 12 donors, pooled across two independent experiments, went into the diversity and physicochemical repertoire analyses. For the TRBV-TRBJ cluster analysis, the naive subsets came from roughly 5 donors, while the memory cells came from 3 donors.

Note on this clonotype: No antigen is known for it.

Reading from cysteine to phenylalanine, the CDR3 counts 12 amino acids. DNA for this receptor is not on file. CDR1 is given as DFQATT and CDR2 as SNEGSKA, both from the germline V gene (reference sequence). TCRdb shows the sequencer as NextSeq 550. The Human TCR Profiling Kit (MiLaboratory) was used to prepare UMI-labeled 5' RACE TRB cDNA libraries. The full amount of extracted RNA was used for cDNA synthesis, and the full amount of resulting cDNA was used for PCR amplification. Libraries were prepared in parallel with an identical number of PCR cycles. As for the original processing: With a requirement of at least two reads per UMI, MIGEC and MiXCR extracted about 50,000 +/- 10,000 unique UMI-labeled TRB cDNA molecules per library. On average, each library contained approximately 40,000 +/- 10,000 functional in-frame TRB CDR3 nucleotide clonotypes without stop codons. After downsampling to 5000 UMI-labeled TRB molecules per sample, diversity metrics such as normalized Shannon-Wiener and Chao1 were calculated in VDJtools. VDJtools was used to calculate clonotype-size-weighted physicochemical properties of the central five CDR3 residues, namely interaction energy, strength, volume and Kidera factor 4. Each CDR3 protein sequence appears as one entry after TCRdb reprocessed the reads, and no DNA is included. It is TCRdb's table, rather than the study itself, that gives the V and J calls and clone size. This sample's table has entries for 130,000 to 150,000 distinct CDR3 sequences. Clones ranked in the top ten supply roughly 0.28% of the sample.

Each CD8+ T cell subset was flow-sorted in triplicate, and 300,000 or so cells per subset were placed directly into RLT lysis buffer. To exclude memory contaminants, naive CD8+ T cells were stringently defined as CD45RO-CCR7+CD27+CD95-. Standard density gradient centrifugation was used to isolate peripheral blood mononuclear cells from buffy coats. A FACSAria III was used to flow-sort naive CD8+ T cells into CXCR3-negative and CXCR3-positive populations. An RNeasy Mini Kit was used to extract total RNA from the sorted cells. Overall study results and their limits: TRB CDR3s from CXCR3-positive naive cells showed higher hydrophobicity (lower Kidera factor 4), lower energy, and higher strength and volume indices than CXCR3-negative naive cells. Freshly isolated PBMCs were used for most assays because CXCR3 expression went down partially after cryopreservation. Comparably high repertoire diversity was found in both naive subsets, whereas much lower repertoire diversity was found in memory CD8+ T cells. Surface CD5, linked to self-reactivity in mice, was comparable between naive subsets; TCR interaction strength was therefore also inferred from TRB CDR3 physicochemical properties. Naive CXCR3-negative and CXCR3-positive cells from the same donor showed similar TRBV-TRBJ usage, whereas memory cells showed distinct patterns.

The sequencing sample was made of naive CXCR3+ CD8+ T cells from blood. In light of the paper, this sample's cell subset or site label describes: CD45RO-CCR7+CD27+CD95- naive CD8+ T cells expressing CXCR3 (TNR3+). The origin of this receptor is a human donor in good health. Some clones in this sample may be carry-over from other donors' samples. This chain is built from TRBV20-1 and TRBJ2-7. The CDR3 in this case is CSARDLVYEQYF.